The clone carrying this T cell receptor beta chain was picked up many times. Antigen: not known. The data originate from a study of CD8+CD57+ T cells in acquired aplastic anemia. Study as a whole: Across the sorted CD4+ and CD8+ cells, DNA amounts averaged about 3 ug. Points from the study as a whole: Some 29 shared CD8+ CDR3s appeared highly expressed within patients' immunodominant clones.

Patients sequenced had flow cytometry evidence of CD8+CD57+ cell expansion. None of the patients had been given any therapy when their blood was sampled. Researchers used genomic DNA as the template to profile TCR beta VDJ and CDR3. Each CDR3 protein gets one entry after TCRdb re-called the reads with MiXCR. The table includes 120,000 or so distinct CDR3 sequences, approximately 36% detected once. Germline V gene data show CDR1 as SGHAT and CDR2 as FQDESV (reference sequence). The V gene lost 5 bases and the J gene lost 5 bases, with 12 bases spanning the gap. The CDR3 is 13 amino acids. Sequenced sample: sorted CD4+, CD8+, or CD8+CD57+ T cells (not recorded which) from PBMCs. The chain has TRBV11-1 and TRBJ2-5; a possible D gene is TRBD1 (5 bases). The clonotype was recovered from a human donor with aplastic anemia. CDR3 coding DNA: TGTGCCAGCAGCACCAGGGTACTGGAGACCCAGTACTTC. Translating it yields CASSTRVLETQYF.